The 24 T cell receptor beta chains given below trace back to one sample, sequenced in a study of long-term antiretroviral therapy in people with HIV. At survey level, the immunoSEQ assay was run in its v3.0 version. Produced via immunoSEQ multiplex PCR; TCRdb's table is partial and in-frame only. The sample has about 22,000 clones, around 84% seen once; the top ten hold roughly 5%. Here the sequenced sample was unsorted PBMCs, taken 1.3 years after starting antiretroviral therapy. The source of these receptors is a man aged 55 to 70 with HIV.

The chain joins TRBV9 to TRBJ1-2; unclear D gene. Germline lookup yields CDR1 SGDLS and CDR2 YYNGEE. The V end was cut by 0 bases, the J end by 6 bases, with 12 bases between. The CDR3 is made up of 14 amino acids. CDR3 in amino acids: CASSVGGPTDGYTF. For the CDR3, the DNA is TGTGCCAGCAGCGTAGGTGGGCCTACCGATGGCTACACCTTC.

The chain links TRBV28 to TRBJ1-3; D is uncertain. CDR1 is MDHEN, CDR2 SYDVKM, per germline. The V and J ends lost 2 bases and 0 bases respectively, with 11 bases between them. This CDR3 has 16 amino acids. CDR3 DNA sequence: TGTGCCAGCAGTTTAATCGGCGAAAGCTCTGGAAACACCATATATTTT. Its protein is CASSLIGESSGNTIYF.

This chain connects TRBV18 to TRBJ2-1; D remains ambiguous. The length of the CDR3 is 16 residues. V was trimmed by 2 bases and J by 6 bases, leaving 17 bases between them. The germline gives CDR1 KGHSH, CDR2 LQKENI. The CDR3 DNA reads TGTGCCAGCTCACCAAATTGGGCCCTAGAAGTCAATGAGCAGTTCTTC. Its translation: CASSPNWALEVNEQFF. The full variable domain, rest sourced from reference TRBV18 and TRBJ2-1, is NAGVMQNPRHLVRRRGQEARLRCSPMKGHSHVYWYRQLPEEGLKFMVYLQKENIIDESGMPKERFSAEFPKEGPSILRIQQVVRGDSAAYFCASSPNWALEVNEQFFGPGTRLTVL.

The chain couples TRBV5-1 to TRBJ1-3; D is undetermined. Germline V gene sequence: CDR1 SGHRS, CDR2 YFSETQ. With 2 bases removed from V and 0 bases from J, the gap between germline ends came to 12 bases. The CDR3 runs to 16 residues. The CDR3 coding sequence is TGCGCCAGCAGCTTAGAGTCTCCCCGCTCTGGAAACACCATATATTTT. Encoded protein: CASSLESPRSGNTIYF.

The chain is built from TRBV7-9 and TRBJ1-6; D unclear. This CDR3 is 12 amino acids long. V dropped 2 bases and J dropped 7 bases, with 3 bases sitting between them. CDR1 is SEHNR, CDR2 FQNEAQ, per germline (reference sequence). For the CDR3, the DNA is TGTGCCAGCAGCTTATTAAATTCACCCCTCCACTTT. Translation gives CASSLLNSPLHF. Full variable domain (missing parts from reference TRBV7-9 and TRBJ1-6): DTGVSQNPRHKITKRGQNVTFRCDPISEHNRLYWYRQTLGQGPEFLTYFQNEAQLEKSRLLSDRFSAERPKGSFSTLEIQRTEQGDSAMYLCASSLLNSPLHFGNGTRLTVT.

The chain recombines TRBV5-1 with TRBJ2-5; 7 positions match TRBD1. With 4 bases clipped from V and 2 bases from J, the junction kept 5 bases outside the gene matches. Germline V gives CDR1 SGHRS, CDR2 YFSETQ. The CDR3 is 14 residues long. CDR3 sequence reads: CASSTGTEQETQYF. The CDR3 DNA reads TGCGCCAGCAGCACTGGGACAGAGCAAGAGACCCAGTACTTC.

The chain has TRBV10-2 and TRBJ1-2; 9 nucleotides match TRBD1. CDR1 and CDR2 from the germline V gene are WSHSY and SAAADI. CDR3 size: 14 residues. The ends lost 3 bases at V and 6 bases at J; junction bases unmatched: 5. CDR3 nucleotides: TGCGCCAGCAGTGATAACAGGGGGCAAAATGGCTACACCTTC. It encodes CASSDNRGQNGYTF.

V is TRBV27 and J is TRBJ2-6, with a tentative D call TRBD2 (5 bases). From germline, CDR1 is MNHEY and CDR2 SMNVEV (reference sequence). This CDR3 is 18 amino acids long. Deletions cut 0 bases from V and 0 bases from J, with 12 bases between. CDR3 amino acids: CASSLSSGSNSGANVLTF. The DNA for the CDR3 is TGTGCCAGCAGTTTATCATCGGGGTCCAACTCTGGGGCCAACGTCCTGACTTTC.

V is TRBV9 and J is TRBJ1-1, with a possible D match to TRBD1 (6 bases). Trimming removed 4 bases at V and 5 bases at J, with 15 bases between. Germline V CDR1 and CDR2: SGDLS, YYNGEE. This CDR3 comprises 14 residues. The DNA of the CDR3 is TGTGCCAGCAGCTACGGCCAGGGGAGTACTGAAGCTTTCTTT. Translated, it gives CASSYGQGSTEAFF.

The chain has TRBV5-4 and TRBJ2-1; D perhaps matches TRBD2 (6 bases). V lost 4 bases and J 5 bases, leaving 19 bases between the germline ends. The germline gives CDR1 SGHNT, CDR2 YYREEE (reference sequence). The CDR3 runs 16 residues. The DNA of the CDR3 is TGTGCCAGCAGCCCCCAAGCCGGGACTGCGAACAATGAGCAGTTCTTC. Its protein is CASSPQAGTANNEQFF.

This clone came up once. The chain has TRBV25-1 and TRBJ1-4; a possible D gene is TRBD1 (6 bases). Germline CDR1 reads MGHDK; CDR2 reads SYGVNS. This CDR3 region has 14 residues. With 6 bases removed from V and 10 bases from J, the gap between germline ends came to 18 bases. The DNA of the CDR3 is TGTGCCAGCAGGATGACAGGCGGCGAGAGAAAACTGTTTTTT. Protein: CASRMTGGERKLFF.

The chain employs TRBV15 and TRBJ2-7; D not certain. V lost 5 bases to trimming and J lost 0 bases, with 11 bases between them. Germline V gene lookup returns CDR1 LNHNV and CDR2 YYDKDF (reference sequence). The length of the CDR3 is 14 residues. The CDR3, as DNA: TGTGCCACCAGCGGTAGGTCATACTCCTACGAGCAGTACTTC. Protein: CATSGRSYSYEQYF.

The chain uses TRBV9 and TRBJ1-6; 8 nucleotides line up with TRBD1. This CDR3 has 17 amino acids. Losses at the gene ends were 0 bases for V and 9 bases for J; bases not matched to a gene: 11. From germline, CDR1 is SGDLS and CDR2 YYNGEE. CDR3 DNA: TGTGCCAGCAGCGTAGATGGTCGGACAGGGTACGGTTCACCCCTCCACTTT. Translating it yields CASSVDGRTGYGSPLHF.

The rearrangement links TRBV5-1 to TRBJ2-6, with D perhaps TRBD1 (6 bases). CDR1 SGHRS and CDR2 YFSETQ come from the germline V gene. This CDR3 has 16 amino acids. The V end was cut by 2 bases, the J end by 1 base, with 10 bases between. DNA of the CDR3: TGCGCCAGCAGCTTCCTAGGGGGTTCTGGGGCCAACGTCCTGACTTTC. Residues: CASSFLGGSGANVLTF. Combining the CDR3 with reference TRBV5-1 and TRBJ2-6 gives the whole variable domain KAGVTQTPRYLIKTRGQQVTLSCSPISGHRSVSWYQQTPGQGLQFLFEYFSETQRNKGNFPGRFSGRQFSNSRSEMNVSTLELGDSALYLCASSFLGGSGANVLTFGAGSRLTVL.

The chain combines TRBV6-1 with TRBJ2-1; D gene ambiguous. Germline CDR1 is MNHNS and CDR2 is SASEGT. The V end lost 8 bases, the J end lost 6 bases, and 5 bases lay between the germline ends. There are 10 residues in the CDR3. The CDR3 coding sequence is TGTGCCAGCTCAGGCAATGAGCAGTTCTTC. It is translated as CASSGNEQFF.

The chain combines TRBV27 with TRBJ2-3; D might be TRBD2 (5 bases). The CDR3 spans 15 residues. Germline V lookup: CDR1 MNHEY, CDR2 SMNVEV (reference sequence). V gave up 8 bases and J gave up 3 bases, with 18 bases separating them. CDR3 residues: CASGSFGIRTDTQYF. CDR3 DNA sequence: TGTGCCAGCGGCTCCTTCGGGATTCGGACAGATACGCAGTATTTT.

The chain couples TRBV6-1 to TRBJ2-7; TRBD1 agrees at 8 bases. The CDR3 loop spans 13 amino acids. Germline V gives CDR1 MNHNS, CDR2 SASEGT. Unmatched junction bases numbered 2, after V lost 4 bases and J lost 3 bases. CDR3 protein: CASSAGTGYEQYF. CDR3 DNA: TGTGCCAGCAGTGCAGGGACAGGCTACGAGCAGTACTTC.

The V call is TRBV5-1, the J call TRBJ2-2; no firm D call. Germline-derived CDR1 and CDR2 are SGHRS and YFSETQ. This CDR3 comprises 13 residues. V was cut by 4 bases and J by 4 bases, with 8 bases left in between. The CDR3 DNA sequence: TGCGCCAGCAGCAGCCAGACCACCGGGGAGCTGTTTTTT. It specifies CASSSQTTGELFF.

The genes are TRBV18 and TRBJ1-1; no clear D. The V end lost 3 bases, the J end lost 7 bases, and 9 bases lay between the germline ends. Germline loops: CDR1 KGHSH, CDR2 LQKENI. This CDR3 has 12 amino acids. The chain's CDR3 is CASSPTTVEAFF. CDR3 nucleotide sequence: TGTGCCAGCTCACCCACGACGGTTGAAGCTTTCTTT.

V usage is TRBV19 and J usage is TRBJ2-7, with unresolved D. Germline V gene lookup returns CDR1 LNHDA and CDR2 SQIVND (reference sequence). V lost 3 bases and J 5 bases, leaving 14 bases between the germline ends. The CDR3 totals 14 residues. In DNA, the CDR3 is TGTGCCAGTAGTATGGAGAACTTTGAAAACGAGCAGTACTTC. Amino acids: CASSMENFENEQYF.

V gene TRBV7-2 combines with J gene TRBJ2-7; tentatively, D is TRBD2 (6 bases). There are 13 residues in the CDR3. V lost 7 bases, J lost 2 bases, and 12 bases lay in between. Germline V CDR1 and CDR2: SGHTA, FQGNSA. In DNA form, the CDR3 reads TGTGCCAGCACGCGGGGACCGACCTACGAGCAGTACTTC. Translating it yields CASTRGPTYEQYF.

This rearrangement joins TRBV18 to TRBJ1-1; 7 bases match TRBD1. The CDR3 has 15 amino acids. In germline, CDR1 is KGHSH, CDR2 LQKENI. V gave up 3 bases and J gave up 0 bases; unmatched junction bases: 4. CDR3 sequence: CASSPRDSLNTEAFF. In nucleotides, the CDR3 is TGTGCCAGCTCACCTCGGGACAGCCTGAACACTGAAGCTTTCTTT.

The chain combines TRBV27 with TRBJ2-1, with a tentative D call TRBD2 (6 bases). The CDR3 runs 13 residues. V dropped 5 bases and J dropped 10 bases, with 15 bases sitting between them. CDR1 and CDR2 from the germline V gene are MNHEY and SMNVEV (reference sequence). CDR3 sequence: CASSKQIAAEQFF. CDR3 nucleotide sequence: TGTGCCAGCAGTAAACAGATAGCGGCCGAGCAGTTCTTC.

This chain connects TRBV23-1 to TRBJ2-6; D is unclear. TRBV23-1 is recorded as an ORF, its role being uncertain. This CDR3 is 19 amino acids long. With 0 bases removed from V and 0 bases from J, the gap between germline ends came to 15 bases. As DNA, the CDR3 is TGCGCCAGCAGTCAATCTTGGATTCAGGCTTACTCTGGGGCCAACGTCCTGACTTTC. As protein: CASSQSWIQAYSGANVLTF.